The T cell receptor beta chain described here comes from a study of Graves' ophthalmopathy and Graves' hyperthyroidism. Findings and caveats of the study: A model built from 13 signatures distinguished ophthalmopathy from stable hyperthyroidism with approximately 90% sensitivity and around 78% specificity. Most expanded thyroid clonotypes above 0.001 frequency also appeared in blood.

RNA transcripts provided the template for amplifying TCR beta CDR3 regions. First-round RT-PCR relied on HTBI primers, and a second-round multiplex PCR came next. TCRdb ran MiXCR on the multiplex PCR reads and lists one entry per CDR3 protein. The data contain roughly 500,000 distinct CDR3 sequences, about an eighth of them singletons. Moderate-to-severe activity, with CAS ≥3, NOSPECS ≥4 and duration under 3 months, characterized the donors with ophthalmopathy. The germline V and J ends were trimmed by 3 bases and 4 bases, with 7 bases remaining between them. The CDR3 totals 12 residues. This clonotype was recorded at least ten times. Its antigen is unidentified.

The specimen sequenced was blood. This sequence joins TRBV12-3 or TRBV12-4 and TRBJ2-7; D is unclear. This receptor was obtained from a woman in her twenties or thirties with Graves' ophthalmopathy. This chain's CDR3 is CASSLMGYEQYF. The CDR3 DNA is TGTGCCAGCAGTTTGATGGGGTACGAGCAGTACTTC.